The 28 T cell receptor beta chains reported below all come from one sample, sequenced in a study of CD8 T cells in Susac syndrome. Roughly 0.45 to 1 ug RNA was reverse transcribed with random hexamers. TCRdb used MiXCR to reprocess the immunoSEQ multiplex PCR reads, holding one entry per CDR3 protein. The data show around 150,000 distinct CDR3 sequences, nearly 97% seen once. The source material was CD4+ T cells from PBMCs. The receptors come from a human donor with Susac syndrome.

This chain connects TRBV3-1 to TRBJ2-2, with a possible D match to TRBD1 (5 bases). This CDR3 is 14 amino acids long. Germline CDR1 is LGHDT and CDR2 is YNNKEL (reference sequence). V lost 0 bases and J lost 3, with 5 bases in between. CDR3 in DNA: TGTGCCAGCAGCCAAGAGGGGCACACCGGGGAGCTGTTTTTT. This codes for CASSQEGHTGELFF.

This rearrangement joins TRBV28 to TRBJ2-3; 11 bases line up with TRBD2. Unmatched junction bases numbered 4, after V lost 2 bases and J lost 0 bases. This CDR3 is 17 amino acids long. Germline CDR1 MDHEN, CDR2 SYDVKM. The CDR3 here is CASSLRASGRSTDTQYF. CDR3 sequence (DNA): TGTGCCAGCAGTTTAAGGGCTAGCGGGAGGAGCACAGATACGCAGTATTTT.

This chain uses TRBV19 with TRBJ1-5; no clear D gene. The V and J ends lost 7 bases and 3 bases respectively, with 16 bases between them. Per the germline V gene, CDR1 is LNHDA and CDR2 is SQIVND (reference sequence). The CDR3 consists of 15 residues. This chain's CDR3 is CASMVEGYNNQPQHF. Written as DNA, the CDR3 is TGTGCCAGTATGGTCGAGGGCTATAACAATCAGCCCCAGCATTTT.

This clonotype has a single count. The CDR3 DNA is TGTGCCAGCAGCTGGGACAGTGATTCACCCCTCCACTTT. Translating it yields CASSWDSDSPLHF. The V and J genes are TRBV5-6 and TRBJ1-6, with 7 positions matching TRBD1. Unmatched junction bases numbered 2, after V lost 3 bases and J lost 8 bases. The length of the CDR3 is 13 residues. Germline V CDR1 and CDR2: SGHDT, YYEEEE.

The chain couples TRBV6-5 to TRBJ2-1, with D maybe TRBD1 (6 bases). V was cut by 3 bases and J by 4 bases, with 16 bases left in between. The CDR3 loop spans 16 amino acids. Per germline, CDR1 MNHEY and CDR2 SVGAGI. In DNA form, the CDR3 reads TGTGCCAGCAGTTATCGCTACAGGGTCGGATACAATGAGCAGTTCTTC. Protein sequence: CASSYRYRVGYNEQFF.

This clonotype was counted a single time. The gene calls are TRBV25-1 and TRBJ2-5, with TRBD1 matching over 7 bases. The junction had 4 bases not matched to a gene; V was cut back by 2 bases and J by 4 bases. The length of the CDR3 is 14 residues. Germline lookup yields CDR1 MGHDK and CDR2 SYGVNS. CDR3 in amino acids: CASSETPGGETQYF. In DNA, the CDR3 is TGTGCCAGCAGTGAAACCCCAGGGGGAGAGACCCAGTACTTC.

This chain connects TRBV7-6 to TRBJ1-1; no firm D call. Germline loops: CDR1 SGHVS, CDR2 FNYEAQ. Trimming left V 2 bases short and J 5 bases short, with 9 bases between. This CDR3 is 13 amino acids long. CDR3 bases: TGTGCCAGCAGCTTATCCCGACGGACTGAAGCTTTCTTT. It specifies CASSLSRRTEAFF. Full variable domain (rest looked up from reference TRBV7-6 and TRBJ1-1): GAGVSQSPRYKVTKRGQDVALRCDPISGHVSLYWYRQALGQGPEFLTYFNYEAQQDKSGLPNDRFSAERPEGSISTLTIQRTEQRDSAMYRCASSLSRRTEAFFGQGTRLTVV.

In its sample, this clonotype was seen once. This chain links TRBV20-1 with TRBJ1-6; D is unresolved. The CDR3 is made up of 14 amino acids. With 6 bases removed from V and 7 bases from J, the gap between germline ends came to 16 bases. Germline V gene sequence: CDR1 DFQATT, CDR2 SNEGSKA (reference sequence). CDR3 in DNA: TGCAGTGCCCGGCGGGCCAGAGCCAATTCACCCCTCCACTTT. Translated: CSARRARANSPLHF.

The genes are TRBV20-1 and TRBJ2-3; unclear D gene. CDR1 and CDR2 from the germline V gene are DFQATT and SNEGSKA (reference sequence). The V gene lost 3 bases and the J gene lost 2 bases, with 12 bases spanning the gap. The CDR3 length is 14 residues. CDR3 loop: CSASPATHTDTQYF. CDR3 nucleotide sequence: TGCAGTGCTAGCCCCGCCACGCACACAGATACGCAGTATTTT.

The rearrangement links TRBV4-1 to TRBJ1-2, with D hard to call. Germline assignment: CDR1 MGHRA and CDR2 YSYEKL. The CDR3 is made up of 15 amino acids. Trimming stripped 2 bases from V and 7 bases from J, with 17 bases between. CDR3 sequence reads: CASSQRQGNARGYTF. In nucleotides, the CDR3 is TGCGCCAGCAGCCAAAGGCAAGGGAACGCCCGTGGCTACACCTTC.

This sequence joins TRBV28 and TRBJ1-4; no reliable D call. The V end lost 5 bases, the J end lost 0 bases, and 1 base lay between the germline ends. Germline CDR1 and CDR2: MDHEN and SYDVKM. CDR3 length: 12 amino acids. CDR3 coding DNA: TGTGCCAGCAGTACAACTAATGAAAAACTGTTTTTT. Protein: CASSTTNEKLFF.

This chain uses TRBV4-1 with TRBJ2-7; TRBD2 agrees at 10 bases. The J segment lost 6 bases and the V segment lost 1 base, leaving 9 bases of the junction unmatched. The CDR3 runs 16 residues. Germline CDR1 is MGHRA and CDR2 is YSYEKL. CDR3 DNA: TGCGCCAGCAGCCAAGTTCGAGCGGGGGGGCCTTTCGAGCAGTACTTC. The encoded protein is CASSQVRAGGPFEQYF.

The chain is built from TRBV6-2 or TRBV6-3 and TRBJ2-2; D is uncertain. This CDR3 is built from 13 residues. V lost 2 bases, J lost 5 bases, and 6 bases lay in between. Germline loops: CDR1 MNHEY, CDR2 SVGEGT. Here the CDR3 reads CASSYTGTGELFF. The CDR3 region has the DNA TGTGCCAGCAGTTACACTGGAACCGGGGAGCTGTTTTTT.

This chain joins TRBV10-3 and TRBJ2-2, with TRBD1 matching over 7 bases. CDR3 length equals 13 residues. V shed 11 bases, J shed 7 bases, and the junction held 10 bases outside the gene matches. In germline, CDR1 is ENHRY, CDR2 SYGVKD. The CDR3 reads CALKAGTDGELFF. The CDR3 nucleotides read TGTGCCCTCAAGGCCGGGACAGACGGGGAGCTGTTTTTT.

The chain combines TRBV25-1 with TRBJ2-1, with 9 bases lining up with TRBD2. The CDR3 runs to 15 residues. J lost 9 bases, V lost 4 bases, and 10 bases had no gene match. CDR1 is MGHDK, CDR2 SYGVNS, per germline. The CDR3 protein is CASSVPRGREVEQFF. In DNA, the CDR3 is TGTGCCAGCAGTGTCCCACGCGGGAGGGAGGTTGAGCAGTTCTTC.

The J gene is TRBJ2-7, the V gene TRBV6-5; 10 nucleotides align to TRBD2. V trimming: 0 bases; J trimming: 2 bases; junction bases outside the gene matches: 13. The germline V gene has CDR1 MNHEY and CDR2 SVGAGI. This CDR3 comprises 19 residues. As DNA, the CDR3 is TGTGCCAGCAGTTACTCGACGACGGGGTCCGGGACTAGCGCCTACGAGCAGTACTTC. As protein: CASSYSTTGSGTSAYEQYF.

This chain uses TRBV5-1 with TRBJ2-3, with D possibly being TRBD2 (5 bases). CDR1 and CDR2 from the germline V gene are SGHRS and YFSETQ. This CDR3 spans 12 amino acids. Trimming took 4 bases from V and 9 from J, leaving 12 bases between them. The CDR3 DNA reads as TGCGCCAGCAGCGCGGGTCCGATAACGCAGTATTTT. This translates into CASSAGPITQYF.

This clonotype has just one count. The chain combines TRBV11-2 with TRBJ2-1; 13 bases fit TRBD2. This CDR3 spans 14 amino acids. The V and J ends lost 1 base and 12 bases, in that order; junction bases with no gene match: 3. Germline assignment: CDR1 SGHAT and CDR2 FQNNGV. CDR3 sequence reads: CASSLVLAGGMQFF. CDR3 bases: TGTGCCAGCAGCTTAGTACTAGCGGGAGGGATGCAGTTCTTC.

The chain joins TRBV3-1 to TRBJ1-2; weak D call: TRBD1 (6 bases). The ends were cut back, 7 bases at V and 8 bases at J, with 17 bases in the middle. The CDR3 runs 13 residues. The germline gives CDR1 LGHDT, CDR2 YNNKEL (reference sequence). The CDR3 loop reads CASNYGGRGGYTF. CDR3 coding DNA: TGTGCCAGCAACTATGGGGGGCGAGGGGGCTACACCTTC.

This chain joins TRBV7-9 and TRBJ1-5, with D uncertain. CDR1 SEHNR and CDR2 FQNEAQ come from the germline V gene (reference sequence). The V end lost 4 bases, the J end lost 7 bases, and 8 bases lay between the germline ends. The CDR3 is 12 residues long. The CDR3 protein is CASSSIGQPQHF. The CDR3 nucleotides read TGTGCCAGCAGCTCAATAGGGCAGCCCCAGCATTTT.

The chain uses TRBV28 and TRBJ1-1; no clear D gene. Germline loops: CDR1 MDHEN, CDR2 SYDVKM. CDR3 size: 15 residues. V lost 2 bases and J lost 0, with 10 bases in between. CDR3 nucleotide sequence: TGTGCCAGCAGTTTACCCTCCCTGATGAACACTGAAGCTTTCTTT. Encoded protein: CASSLPSLMNTEAFF.

The chain has TRBV4-1 and TRBJ2-7; D may be TRBD2 (6 bases). The CDR3 runs to 13 residues. Germline assignment: CDR1 MGHRA and CDR2 YSYEKL. Trimming cost V 4 bases and J 7 bases, with 14 bases left between them. The chain's CDR3 is CASSPKTGGEQYF. The DNA for the CDR3 is TGCGCCAGCAGCCCCAAGACTGGAGGGGAGCAGTACTTC.

V and J are TRBV28 and TRBJ1-5; D is possibly TRBD1 (5 bases). Germline loops: CDR1 MDHEN, CDR2 SYDVKM. Trimming stripped 6 bases from V and 0 bases from J, with 18 bases between. The CDR3 is 17 amino acids. The CDR3 region has the DNA TGTGCCAGCAGCCCCATCTGGGCAGGGCTTAGCAATCAGCCCCAGCATTTT. As protein: CASSPIWAGLSNQPQHF.

The J gene is TRBJ1-6, the V gene TRBV27, with 10 bases that match TRBD1. This CDR3 is 16 amino acids long. V shed 4 bases and J 9 bases; nucleotides not matched to a gene: 9. Germline assignment: CDR1 MNHEY and CDR2 SMNVEV (reference sequence). CDR3 sequence reads: CASSSPRDRGSSPLHF. As DNA, the CDR3 is TGTGCCAGCAGTTCCCCCCGGGACAGGGGAAGTTCACCCCTCCACTTT.

The chain combines TRBV4-1 with TRBJ2-6; perhaps TRBD1 as D (5 bases). V dropped 1 base and J dropped 0 bases, with 19 bases sitting between them. From germline, CDR1 is MGHRA and CDR2 YSYEKL. This CDR3 is built from 20 residues. This CDR3 reads CASSQVFRGQTNSGANVLTF. CDR3 nucleotide sequence: TGCGCCAGCAGCCAAGTTTTTAGAGGACAAACAAACTCTGGGGCCAACGTCCTGACTTTC.

The chain links TRBV27 to TRBJ2-1; no definite D call. CDR3 size: 12 residues. Germline V gives CDR1 MNHEY, CDR2 SMNVEV (reference sequence). Trimming shortened V by 6 bases and J by 4 bases, and 7 bases separated the two germline ends. CDR3 sequence (DNA): TGTGCCAGCAGGACCCAATACAATGAGCAGTTCTTC. Amino acid sequence: CASRTQYNEQFF.

The chain uses TRBV9 and TRBJ1-4, with D unclear. Germline CDR1 reads SGDLS; CDR2 reads YYNGEE. The CDR3 contains 15 residues. Trimming removed 4 bases at V and 3 bases at J, with 13 bases between. The CDR3 loop reads CASSPRGWANEKLFF. The CDR3 DNA reads TGTGCCAGCAGCCCCCGAGGGTGGGCTAATGAAAAACTGTTTTTT.

The chain has TRBV5-4 and TRBJ2-1; weak D call: TRBD2 (7 bases). The germline gives CDR1 SGHNT, CDR2 YYREEE (reference sequence). V dropped 4 bases and J dropped 0 bases, with 17 bases sitting between them. This CDR3 is 17 amino acids long. The CDR3 DNA follows: TGTGCCAGCAGCCCGAGGGGGGGAGGGAGCTCCTACAATGAGCAGTTCTTC. Translated, it gives CASSPRGGGSSYNEQFF. Full variable domain (rest looked up from reference TRBV5-4 and TRBJ2-1): ETGVTQSPTHLIKTRGQQVTLRCSSQSGHNTVSWYQQALGQGPQFIFQYYREEENGRGNFPPRFSGLQFPNYSSELNVNALELDDSALYLCASSPRGGGSSYNEQFFGPGTRLTVL.